This is a list of T cell receptor beta chains from one sample in a study of neurological immune-mediated disorders. TCRdb used MiXCR to reprocess the 5' RACE reads, holding one entry per CDR3 protein. This table has 39,000 or so distinct CDR3 sequences, 4.8% appearing once. The sample consisted of CD4+ T cells from blood. The receptors derive from a man aged 18 to 29 in good health. Both conserved end residues are part of each CDR3. D genes are given only for firm matches. The size field reads once, few, many, or a class for an expanded clone.

j_gene	len	d_gene	abundance	v_gene	CDR3aa	CDR3nt
TRBJ2-1	14	TRBD2	many	TRBV10-3	CAINTSGGDNEQFF	TGTGCCATCAATACTAGCGGGGGGGACAATGAGCAGTTCTTC
TRBJ2-2	13	.	many	TRBV10-3	CAISGSYTGELFF	TGTGCCATCTCGGGGTCGTACACCGGGGAGCTGTTTTTT
TRBJ2-6	15	.	many	TRBV20-1	CSANEGGSGANVLTF	TGCAGTGCTAATGAGGGGGGCTCTGGGGCCAACGTCCTGACTTTC
TRBJ1-5	13	.	many	TRBV3-1	CASSQLRDQPQHF	TGTGCCAGCAGCCAACTTCGGGATCAGCCCCAGCATTTT
TRBJ1-5	18	TRBD1	few	TRBV18	CASSSSTGGTYSNQPQHF	TGTGCCAGCTCCTCGTCGACAGGGGGAACTTATAGCAATCAGCCCCAGCATTTT
TRBJ1-1	14	.	many	TRBV5-1	CASSLDGVGTEAFF	TGCGCCAGCAGCTTGGATGGGGTGGGCACTGAAGCTTTCTTT
TRBJ1-4	14	.	many	TRBV20-1	CSARDHLKGEKLFF	TGCAGTGCTAGAGATCACCTTAAGGGTGAAAAACTGTTTTTT
TRBJ2-7	14	.	many	TRBV20-1	CSAQGGSSSYEQYF	TGCAGTGCTCAGGGCGGGTCGAGCTCCTACGAGCAGTACTTC
TRBJ1-2	14	.	many	TRBV27	CASSLVGPPRGYTF	TGTGCCAGCAGTTTAGTGGGCCCACCCAGGGGCTACACCTTC
TRBJ2-7	16	TRBD1	many	TRBV4-2	CASSPDRGRNPYEQYF	TGTGCCAGCAGCCCAGACAGGGGGCGGAACCCCTACGAGCAGTACTTC
TRBJ2-2	13	.	many	TRBV12-3/TRBV12-4	CALGLANTGELFF	TGTGCCTTGGGGTTGGCGAACACCGGGGAGCTGTTTTTT